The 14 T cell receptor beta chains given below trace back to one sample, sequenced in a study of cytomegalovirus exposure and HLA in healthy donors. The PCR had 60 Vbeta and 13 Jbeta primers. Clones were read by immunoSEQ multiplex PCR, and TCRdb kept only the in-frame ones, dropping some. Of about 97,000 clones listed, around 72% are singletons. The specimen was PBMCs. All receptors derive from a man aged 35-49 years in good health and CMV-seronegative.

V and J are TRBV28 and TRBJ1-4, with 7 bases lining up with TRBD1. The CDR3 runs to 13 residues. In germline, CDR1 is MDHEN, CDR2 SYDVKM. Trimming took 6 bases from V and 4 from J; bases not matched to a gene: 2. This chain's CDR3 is CASRTGNNEKLFF. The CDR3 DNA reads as TGTGCCAGCAGGACAGGGAATAATGAAAAACTGTTTTTT.

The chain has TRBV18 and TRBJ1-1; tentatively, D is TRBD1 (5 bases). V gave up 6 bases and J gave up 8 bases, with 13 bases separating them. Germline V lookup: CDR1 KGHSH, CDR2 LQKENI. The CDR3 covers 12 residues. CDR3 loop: CASSQRTREAFF. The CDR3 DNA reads TGTGCCAGCTCTCAACGGACACGAGAAGCTTTCTTT.

CDR3 residues: CASSEAPTVTEAFF. DNA of the CDR3: TGTGCCAGCAGTGAAGCCCCGACAGTTACTGAAGCTTTCTTT. J is TRBJ1-1 and V is TRBV2, with a tentative D call TRBD1 (5 bases). Trimming took off 0 bases at V and 5 bases at J, with 10 bases between the two ends. There are 14 residues in the CDR3. The V gene's germline CDR1 is SNHLY and CDR2 FYNNEI. Full variable domain (missing parts from reference TRBV2 and TRBJ1-1): EPEVTQTPSHQVTQMGQEVILRCVPISNHLYFYWYRQILGQKVEFLVSFYNNEISEKSEIFDDQFSVERPDGSNFTLKIRSTKLEDSAMYFCASSEAPTVTEAFFGQGTRLTVV.

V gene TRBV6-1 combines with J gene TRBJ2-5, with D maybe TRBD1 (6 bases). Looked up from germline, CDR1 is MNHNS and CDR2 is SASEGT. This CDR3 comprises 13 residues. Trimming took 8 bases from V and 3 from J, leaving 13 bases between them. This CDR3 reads CASSRDNEETQYF. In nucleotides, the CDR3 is TGTGCCAGCTCCCGGGACAACGAAGAGACCCAGTACTTC.

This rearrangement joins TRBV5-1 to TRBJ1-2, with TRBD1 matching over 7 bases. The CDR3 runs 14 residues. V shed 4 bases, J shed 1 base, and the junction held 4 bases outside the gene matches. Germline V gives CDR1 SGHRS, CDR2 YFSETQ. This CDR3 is CASSPQGDNYGYTF. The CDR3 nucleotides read TGCGCCAGCAGCCCCCAGGGGGATAACTATGGCTACACCTTC. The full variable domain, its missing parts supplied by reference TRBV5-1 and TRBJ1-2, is KAGVTQTPRYLIKTRGQQVTLSCSPISGHRSVSWYQQTPGQGLQFLFEYFSETQRNKGNFPGRFSGRQFSNSRSEMNVSTLELGDSALYLCASSPQGDNYGYTFGSGTRLTVV.

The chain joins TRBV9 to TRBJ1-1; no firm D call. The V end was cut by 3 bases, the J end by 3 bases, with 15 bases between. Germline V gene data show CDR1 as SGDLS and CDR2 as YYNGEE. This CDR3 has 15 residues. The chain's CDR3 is CASSARPRFDTEAFF. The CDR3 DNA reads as TGTGCCAGCAGCGCCCGTCCTCGGTTTGACACTGAAGCTTTCTTT.

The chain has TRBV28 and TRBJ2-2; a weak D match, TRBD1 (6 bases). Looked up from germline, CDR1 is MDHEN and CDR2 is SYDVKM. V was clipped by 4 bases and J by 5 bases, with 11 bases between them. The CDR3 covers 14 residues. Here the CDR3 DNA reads TGTGCCAGCAGTTCCGGGACACCAACCGGGGAGCTGTTTTTT. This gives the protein CASSSGTPTGELFF.

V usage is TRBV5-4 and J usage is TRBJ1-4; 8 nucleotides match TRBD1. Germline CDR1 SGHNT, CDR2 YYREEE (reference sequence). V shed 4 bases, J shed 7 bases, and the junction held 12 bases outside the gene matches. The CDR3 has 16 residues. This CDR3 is CASSPAPDRGGEKLFF. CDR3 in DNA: TGTGCCAGCAGCCCCGCGCCCGACAGGGGCGGTGAAAAACTGTTTTTT. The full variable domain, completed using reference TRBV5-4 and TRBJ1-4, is ETGVTQSPTHLIKTRGQQVTLRCSSQSGHNTVSWYQQALGQGPQFIFQYYREEENGRGNFPPRFSGLQFPNYSSELNVNALELDDSALYLCASSPAPDRGGEKLFFGSGTQLSVL.

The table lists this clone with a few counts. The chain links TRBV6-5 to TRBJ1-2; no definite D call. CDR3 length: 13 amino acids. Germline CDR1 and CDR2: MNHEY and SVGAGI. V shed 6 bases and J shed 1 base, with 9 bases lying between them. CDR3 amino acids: CASRRLNNYGYTF. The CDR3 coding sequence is TGTGCCAGCAGGAGACTAAATAACTATGGCTACACCTTC.

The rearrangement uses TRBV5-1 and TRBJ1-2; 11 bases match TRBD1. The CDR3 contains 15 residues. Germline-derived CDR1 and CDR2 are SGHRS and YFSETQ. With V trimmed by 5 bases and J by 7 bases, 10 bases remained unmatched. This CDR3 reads CASRVAGTGGRGYTF. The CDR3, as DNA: TGCGCCAGCAGGGTGGCCGGGACAGGGGGTCGTGGCTACACCTTC. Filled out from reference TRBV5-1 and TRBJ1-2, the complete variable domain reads KAGVTQTPRYLIKTRGQQVTLSCSPISGHRSVSWYQQTPGQGLQFLFEYFSETQRNKGNFPGRFSGRQFSNSRSEMNVSTLELGDSALYLCASRVAGTGGRGYTFGSGTRLTVV.

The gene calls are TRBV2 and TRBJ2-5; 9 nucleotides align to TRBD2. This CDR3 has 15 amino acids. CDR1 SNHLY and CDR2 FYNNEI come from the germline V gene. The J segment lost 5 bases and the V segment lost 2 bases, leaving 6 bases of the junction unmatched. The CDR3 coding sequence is TGTGCCAGCAGTGAACGGCGGGGGGGCCTGGAGACCCAGTACTTC. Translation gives CASSERRGGLETQYF.

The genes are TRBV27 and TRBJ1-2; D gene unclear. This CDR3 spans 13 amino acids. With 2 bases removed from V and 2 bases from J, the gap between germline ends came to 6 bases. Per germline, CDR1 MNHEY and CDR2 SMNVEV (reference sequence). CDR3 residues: CASSLGRNYGYTF. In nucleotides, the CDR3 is TGTGCCAGCAGTTTAGGCAGAAACTATGGCTACACCTTC.

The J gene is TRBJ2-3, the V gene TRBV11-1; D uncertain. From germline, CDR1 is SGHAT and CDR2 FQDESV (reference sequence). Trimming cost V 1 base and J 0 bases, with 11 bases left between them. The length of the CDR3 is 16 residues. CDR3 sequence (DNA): TGTGCCAGCAGCTTAGGGTATATACAAAGCACAGATACGCAGTATTTT. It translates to CASSLGYIQSTDTQYF.

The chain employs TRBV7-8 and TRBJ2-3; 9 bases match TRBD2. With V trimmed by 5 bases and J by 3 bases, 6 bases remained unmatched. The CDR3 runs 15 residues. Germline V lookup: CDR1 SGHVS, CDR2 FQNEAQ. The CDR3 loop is CASSPWTSATDTQYF. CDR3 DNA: TGTGCCAGCAGCCCCTGGACTAGCGCTACAGATACGCAGTATTTT.